The T cell receptor beta chain described here comes from a study of blood T cells in healthy people across ages (dated by TCRdb to between 2014 and 2017). Describing the broader study: In model experiments, template switching captured roughly one uniquely barcoded TCR beta cDNA molecule for every two T cells. Age-related changes in TCR beta repertoire diversity were measured in the study by deep sequencing normalized with unique cDNA molecular identifiers. The donors were divided into four age groups: young (average around 15 years), middle-aged (about 39), aged (approximately 62) and long-lived (82). Donors of different ages were randomly distributed across sequencing lanes to avoid experimental bias. The study analyzed two additional independent replicas of 1 million unique cDNA reads from the same blood draw for two donors, one aged 18 to 30 and one aged 80 or older. Summary of the overall study and its limitations: Because the CMV infection status of the donors was unknown, age-related changes in expanded clonotypes may potentially have been confounded. As age increased, observed TCR beta diversity per million T cells dropped in a roughly linear way, and a significant reduction was already evident by age around 41. Conclusive comparison of naive and antigen-experienced compartments was prevented by the profiling of bulk unsorted PBMCs. Estimates of total diversity based on one million sequenced T cells were considered lower bounds and underestimates. Compared with the aged group, the long-lived group had more naive CD4+ T cells, fewer expanded clones and increased TCR diversity, suggesting age selection. There was a strong correlation between observed TCR beta diversity and the percentage of naive T cells measured by flow cytometry.

Systemically healthy Caucasian individuals from Russia, some 40 in total and aged about 6 to 90 years, were included as donors. Each donor gave 8.5 to 10 milliliters of peripheral blood, collected into EDTA-treated Vacutainer tubes. PBMCs were isolated by Ficoll-Paque density-gradient centrifugation, with at least 7 million obtained per sample. Total RNA, at least 6 micrograms per sample, was extracted from PBMCs with Trizol reagent. The percentages of naive CD45RAhigh/CD27high T cells were determined by flow cytometry on a PBMC aliquot from every donor. This clonotype was observed a handful of times. No cognate antigen has been identified for it. Base qualities are not at hand, and no much larger clone is one base apart. The library was prepared using 5' RACE. The run used an Illumina HiSeq 2500. The second PCR ran for roughly 6 to 11 cycles and used a J-beta primer mix along with a sample-barcoded 5' primer. Each TCR beta cDNA molecule received a unique molecular identifier from a template-switch 5' adaptor carrying 12 random nucleotides. At least 2.5 million CDR3-containing paired-end reads were obtained from each sample. The Mint cDNA synthesis kit, primed by a TRBC-specific oligonucleotide, was used to synthesize first-strand cDNA from all RNA. After uracil-DNA glycosylase treatment, a first 18-cycle PCR used universal primers M1SS and BC2_uni_R on all cDNA. Per the original workflow: Each sample was normalized by randomly selecting 1 million high-quality reads, each carrying a distinct molecular identifier. Instead of being binned into consensus sequences, reads with shared molecular identifiers were discarded. MiTCR, run with a Q25 quality threshold and the strictest error-elimination algorithm, handled CDR3 identification, clonotype clustering and error correction. A nonparametric unseen species model with Euler transformation was used to estimate lower-bound total TCR beta diversity. The raw public reads went through TCRdb reprocessing: fastp at Q25, MiXCR clone calling, in-frame beta chains kept. Duplicate CDR3 protein sequences are folded into a single record with the most common DNA and genes. The V and J calls and clone size come from TCRdb's table, not from the authors' own analysis. The sample contains 1.2 million to 1.5 million distinct CDR3 sequences, roughly 40% of them found a single time. The ten largest make up 6.5% to 10% of the sample.

CDR1 DFQATT and CDR2 SNEGSKA are derived from the germline V gene (reference sequence). Cut back by 5 bases and 2 bases, the V and J ends lie 15 bases apart. The cysteine opens and the phenylalanine closes a CDR3 of 14 amino acids. Kept here is only the CDR3 DNA, which spans 42 bases and is read in frame from base 1. The rearranged chain carries TRBV20-1 and TRBJ1-1; the D gene cannot be resolved reliably. This clonotype was sampled from a young woman in good health. Sequencing was performed on blood. CDR3 protein: CSAFTPKGNTEAFF. The DNA reads as follows: TGCAGTGCTTTCACCCCGAAGGGTAACACTGAAGCTTTCTTT.